A selection of T cell receptor beta chains follows, all from one sample in a study of regulatory and conventional T cells in RAG deficiency. Using immunoSEQ multiplex PCR, the repertoire was profiled, and TCRdb retains in-frame clones only, with some absent. The repertoire holds 20,000 to 25,000 clones, with almost 96% as singletons. The same data also contributed to another study, on regulatory T cells.

Sequences were obtained from CD25- CD4+ T cells sorted from blood. The receptors come from a human donor in good health. Both conserved end residues are part of each CDR3. The D gene is left open where the match is weak. For some rows the clone size is stated as once, few or many, or as a class when expanded; others skip it.

clone_size j_call v_call d_call cdr3_aa cdr3_nt
. TRBJ2-5 TRBV10-3 . CAARGGQETQYF TGTGCCGCCCGAGGTGGCCAAGAGACCCAGTACTTC
. TRBJ2-2 TRBV7-9 . CASRHSTGGGTGELFF TGTGCCAGCAGACATTCTACGGGGGGCGGCACCGGGGAGCTGTTTTTT
. TRBJ2-2 TRBV6-5 TRBD2 CASSMTSLHTGELFF TGTGCCAGCAGTATGACTAGCCTGCACACCGGGGAGCTGTTTTTT
. TRBJ1-1 TRBV19 . CASSLGHREAFF TGTGCCAGTAGTCTCGGACACAGAGAAGCTTTCTTT
. TRBJ1-2 TRBV19 TRBD1 CASISQGAFSYGYTF TGTGCCAGTATCTCGCAGGGGGCGTTTAGTTATGGCTACACCTTC
. TRBJ2-3 TRBV30 . CAWSVRGSFTDTQYF TGTGCCTGGAGTGTACGGGGGAGTTTTACAGATACGCAGTATTTT
. TRBJ1-1 TRBV19 . CASSIMVAIMNTEAFF TGTGCCAGTAGTATAATGGTCGCGATCATGAACACTGAAGCTTTCTTT
. TRBJ1-5 TRBV5-6 . CASSDRSTGNQPQHF TGTGCCAGCAGCGACAGGAGTACTGGCAATCAGCCCCAGCATTTT
. TRBJ2-7 TRBV21-1 . CASSKPRDSYEQYF TGTGCCAGCAGCAAACCCCGAGACAGCTACGAGCAGTACTTC
. TRBJ1-6 TRBV7-9 . CASTVDSSYNSPLHF TGTGCCAGCACTGTTGACAGCTCCTATAATTCACCCCTCCACTTT
. TRBJ2-7 TRBV28 TRBD2 CASSAEGRGYEQYF TGTGCCAGCAGTGCAGAGGGGAGGGGTTACGAGCAGTACTTC
. TRBJ2-2 TRBV9 . CASSPRDGELFF TGTGCCAGCAGCCCCCGAGACGGGGAGCTGTTTTTT
. TRBJ2-1 TRBV23-1 TRBD2 CASSQYIRTSGVSSYNEQFF TGCGCCAGCAGTCAATACATTAGGACTAGCGGTGTGAGCTCCTACAATGAGCAGTTCTTC
once TRBJ1-2 TRBV29-1 . CSVVSTDNYGYTF TGCAGCGTTGTCTCTACCGATAACTATGGCTACACCTTC
few TRBJ2-7 TRBV9 . CASSVGAGGTEQYF TGTGCCAGCAGCGTAGGGGCAGGGGGGACCGAGCAGTACTTC
. TRBJ2-1 TRBV27 . CASSSPYFIRNRHSYNEQFF TGTGCCAGCAGTTCCCCCTATTTTATCCGGAACAGGCACTCCTACAATGAGCAGTTCTTC
. TRBJ2-3 TRBV7-9 . CASSLGSTGDTQYF TGTGCCAGCAGCTTAGGATCGACTGGAGATACGCAGTATTTT
. TRBJ1-2 TRBV7-2 . CASSLEDRIRGYTF TGTGCCAGCAGCTTAGAAGACAGGATCAGGGGCTACACCTTC
. TRBJ1-3 TRBV18 TRBD1 CASSPSGQGAGNTIYF TGTGCCAGCTCACCGTCGGGACAGGGCGCAGGAAACACCATATATTTT
once TRBJ1-3 TRBV5-5 . CASSSQGVGNTIYF TGTGCCAGCAGTTCACAGGGTGTTGGAAACACCATATATTTT
. TRBJ1-2 TRBV30 TRBD1 CASPTGGNYGYTF TGTGCCTCGCCGACAGGGGGGAACTATGGCTACACCTTC
. TRBJ2-2 TRBV19 . CASRHQTNTGELFF TGTGCCAGTAGACATCAAACCAACACCGGGGAGCTGTTTTTT
. TRBJ1-6 TRBV10-3 TRBD1 CAISERPGQGNSPLHF TGTGCCATCAGTGAAAGACCGGGACAGGGAAATTCACCCCTCCACTTT
. TRBJ2-7 TRBV19 TRBD1 CASEGQGNYEQYF TGTGCCAGCGAGGGACAGGGGAATTACGAGCAGTACTTC
. TRBJ1-5 TRBV4-1 . CASSQGRGGLTYQPQHF TGCGCCAGCAGCCAGGGAAGAGGCGGACTAACGTATCAGCCCCAGCATTTT
. TRBJ1-4 TRBV2 . CASSEYVRINEKLFF TGTGCCAGCAGTGAATATGTGAGAATTAATGAAAAACTGTTTTTT
. TRBJ2-3 TRBV4-2 . CASSSSDSLDTQYF TGTGCCAGCAGCTCCTCGGACTCTTTGGATACGCAGTATTTT
once TRBJ1-6 TRBV6-5 . CASSYEGGHGNSPLHF TGTGCCAGCAGTTACGAGGGGGGGCATGGGAATTCCCCCCTCCACTTT